Included here is one T cell receptor (beta chain) sequence, with context. Its antigen is unknown. This sample stems from a study of shared clonotypes between healthy human individuals. Background on the study: Contributing individuals were a couple of females and three males aged 18 to 49. Findings and caveats of the study: Only blood underwent sampling, and tissue repertoires likely differ.

Unsorted PBMC contributed about 0.3 ug DNA, approximately 30,000 T cell genomes, to each replicate PCR. Here immunoSEQ multiplex PCR was the method, and the copy in TCRdb shows in-frame clones only, minus some. The data show fewer than 550,000 clones, with around 79% seen just once and around an eighth held by the top ten. CDR1 and CDR2 (germline): SGHDT, YYEEEE. The CDR3 totals 14 residues. V lost 4 bases to trimming and J lost 0 bases; unmatched junction nucleotides: 2. For genomic DNA, unsorted samples relied on approximately 100 million PBMCs. The chain joins TRBV5-6 to TRBJ2-3; TRBD2 aligns across 7 bases. This receptor was obtained from a woman in her thirties or forties in good health. Some clones in this sample may be carry-over from other donors' samples. The sample taken for sequencing was PBMCs. This chain's CDR3 is CASSTSASTDTQYF. In DNA, the CDR3 is TGTGCCAGCAGCACTAGCGCTAGCACAGATACGCAGTATTTT.